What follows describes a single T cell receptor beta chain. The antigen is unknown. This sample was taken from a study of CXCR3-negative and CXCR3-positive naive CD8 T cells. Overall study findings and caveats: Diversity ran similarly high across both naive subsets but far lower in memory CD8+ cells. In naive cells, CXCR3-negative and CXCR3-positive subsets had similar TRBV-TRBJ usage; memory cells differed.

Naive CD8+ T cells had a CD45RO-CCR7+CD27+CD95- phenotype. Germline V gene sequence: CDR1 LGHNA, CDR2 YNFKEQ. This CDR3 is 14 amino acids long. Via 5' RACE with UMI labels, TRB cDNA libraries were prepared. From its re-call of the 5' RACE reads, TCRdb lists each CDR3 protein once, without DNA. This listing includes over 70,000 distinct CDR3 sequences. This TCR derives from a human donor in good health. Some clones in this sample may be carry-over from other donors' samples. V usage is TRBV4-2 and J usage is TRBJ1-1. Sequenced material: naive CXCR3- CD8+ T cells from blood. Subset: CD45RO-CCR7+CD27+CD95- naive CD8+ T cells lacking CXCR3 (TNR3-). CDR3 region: CASSQDLSGGEAFF.